This T cell receptor beta chain was sequenced in a study of T-cell memory formation after mild COVID-19. Study-level findings and limits: Cross-reactive memory appears to have joined, as suggested by some responding clones showing up in pre-infection memory.

This clonotype was counted a few times. Antigen specificity is unknown. TCRdb itself ran the 5' RACE reads through MiXCR, one entry per CDR3 protein. The repertoire holds 300,000 to 400,000 distinct CDR3 sequences, with roughly 15% as singletons. The ends were cut back, 6 bases at V and 7 bases at J, with 16 bases in the middle. The CDR3 has 13 amino acids. Per the germline V gene, CDR1 is MNHEY and CDR2 is SMNVEV (reference sequence). V gene TRBV27 combines with J gene TRBJ2-7; either TRBD1 or TRBD2 may supply D (5 bases each). This sequence was found in a man younger than 35 who had mild COVID-19 (a few samples of this study predate the infection). Cell type and time point are not known. The sample was PBMCs or a T cell subset sorted from them (not recorded which). CDR3 nucleotides: TGTGCCAGCAGGCCCGGGGCCGTCCTAGAGCAGTACTTC. Its protein product is CASRPGAVLEQYF.